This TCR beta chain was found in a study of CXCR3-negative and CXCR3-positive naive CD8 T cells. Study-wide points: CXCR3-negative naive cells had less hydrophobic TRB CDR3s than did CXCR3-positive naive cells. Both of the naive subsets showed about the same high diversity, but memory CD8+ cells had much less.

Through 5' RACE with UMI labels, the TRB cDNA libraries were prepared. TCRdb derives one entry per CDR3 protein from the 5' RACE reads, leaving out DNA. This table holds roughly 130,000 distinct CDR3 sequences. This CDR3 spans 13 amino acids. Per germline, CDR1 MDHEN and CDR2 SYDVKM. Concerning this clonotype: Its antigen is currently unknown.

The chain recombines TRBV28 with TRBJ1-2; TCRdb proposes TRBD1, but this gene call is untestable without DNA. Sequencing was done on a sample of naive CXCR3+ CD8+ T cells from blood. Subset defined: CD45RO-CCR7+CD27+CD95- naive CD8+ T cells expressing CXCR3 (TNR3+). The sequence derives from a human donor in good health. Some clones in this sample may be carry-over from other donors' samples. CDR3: CASREHGAYGYTF.